The sequence of this T cell receptor beta chain was determined in a study of blood T cell repertoires in COVID-19. For the study at large: T cells, B-cell-depleted T cells, or PBMCs provided the cDNA or gDNA that served as material.

Using immunoSEQ multiplex PCR, the repertoire was profiled, and TCRdb retains in-frame clones only, with some absent. The table has about 410,000 clones, 89% seen once. The table lists this clone with a few counts. Germline V gives CDR1 LGHNT, CDR2 FRNRAP. The CDR3 runs to 17 residues. Trimming left V 4 bases short and J 7 bases short, with 23 bases between. V is TRBV12-5 and J is TRBJ2-1; possibly TRBD2 for D (7 bases). The receptor was isolated from a woman aged 35 to 49 with COVID-19, enrolled during active disease. Sequencing was performed on peripheral blood. The CDR3, as DNA: TGTGCTAGTGGTTGGATAAGGGCGGGGGCGGCAAGGAATGAGCAGTTCTTC. As protein: CASGWIRAGAARNEQFF.